This T cell receptor (beta chain) originates from a study of cytomegalovirus exposure and HLA in healthy donors. Findings and limits, study-wide: The tendency of first-cohort TCR clusters to co-occur in the approximately 120 validation repertoires was identified by a subsequent analysis. Published work reported that the classifier diagnosed cytomegalovirus status with high specificity and sensitivity. The dataset shows that most TCR sequences were rare, while some public TCRs occurred in many donors.

The assay was immunoSEQ multiplex PCR, and TCRdb's table has in-frame clones only and misses some. The table includes 250,000 to 400,000 clones, 88% detected once. On this clone: Antigen: not known.

This TCR derives from a man younger than 40 in good health and CMV-seronegative. Sequencing was done on a sample of PBMCs.

The CDR3 coding sequence is TGTGCCAGCGTCGGACAGGGTATAGTGAAGGGCTACACCTTC. Translation: CASVGQGIVKGYTF. This sequence joins TRBV6-5 and TRBJ1-2; 8 bases fit TRBD1. The V gene's germline CDR1 is MNHEY and CDR2 SVGAGI. Trimming removed 8 bases from V and 8 bases from J; junction bases left unmatched: 13. The CDR3 covers 14 residues.